The 6 T cell receptor beta chains reported below all come from one sample, sequenced in a study of T cell repertoires in cytomegalovirus infection. These receptors' antigens are unknown. MiXCR was run by TCRdb on the reads, yielding one entry per CDR3 protein. The sample lists 80,000 or so distinct CDR3 sequences, 20% to 30% occurring once. The sample in question was CD8+ T cells from cultured PBMCs, obtained from culture after CMV antigen stimulation. The origin of the receptors is a human donor in good health (CMV status not recorded). Some clones in this sample may be carry-over from other donors' samples.

This clonotype was detected only a few times. The gene calls are TRBV24-1 and TRBJ2-1, with a possible D match to TRBD2 (5 bases). Germline CDR1 reads KGHDR; CDR2 reads SFDVKD. The CDR3 loop spans 13 amino acids. The ends were cut back, 3 bases at V and 7 bases at J, with 9 bases in the middle. In nucleotides, the CDR3 is TGTGCCACCAGTGATGGACTGACAAATGAGCAGTTCTTC. Translating it yields CATSDGLTNEQFF.

This clonotype was recorded at least ten times. This rearrangement joins TRBV7-2 to TRBJ1-1; no clear D. This CDR3 region has 13 residues. V was clipped by 2 bases and J by 7 bases, with 11 bases between them. Germline CDR1 is SGHTA and CDR2 is FQGNSA. This CDR3 is CASSLFGGDEAFF. Written as DNA, the CDR3 is TGTGCCAGCAGCTTATTTGGTGGAGATGAAGCTTTCTTT. Combining the CDR3 with reference TRBV7-2 and TRBJ1-1 gives the whole variable domain GAGVSQSPSNKVTEKGKDVELRCDPISGHTALYWYRQSLGQGLEFLIYFQGNSAPDKSGLPSDRFSAERTGGSVSTLTIQRTQQEDSAVYLCASSLFGGDEAFFGQGTRLTVV.

The chain combines TRBV6-2 or TRBV6-3 with TRBJ2-7; 11 bases align to TRBD1. Germline CDR1 and CDR2: MNHEY and SVGEGT. Trimming removed 6 bases from V and 4 bases from J; junction bases left unmatched: 5. The CDR3 is 14 amino acids. DNA for the CDR3: TGTGCCAGCAGCTTGGACAGGGGGCCTTACGAGCAGTACTTC. Protein sequence: CASSLDRGPYEQYF.

This clonotype was detected a few times. This chain uses TRBV10-3 with TRBJ1-5; D not certain. The V gene's germline CDR1 is ENHRY and CDR2 SYGVKD. The CDR3 is made up of 13 amino acids. With 0 bases removed from V and 7 bases from J, the gap between germline ends came to 7 bases. This CDR3 is CAISESVGQPQHF. CDR3 DNA: TGTGCCATCAGTGAGTCGGTTGGGCAGCCCCAGCATTTT.

The chain is built from TRBV19 and TRBJ1-1; TRBD1 might be the D (5 bases). The germline V gene encodes CDR1 LNHDA and CDR2 SQIVND (reference sequence). The CDR3 is 12 amino acids. V lost 8 bases and J lost 1, with 8 bases in between. The CDR3 coding sequence is TGTGCCAGTGCTCAGGGGAACACTGAAGCTTTCTTT. This encodes CASAQGNTEAFF.

The rearrangement uses TRBV3-1 and TRBJ1-1; D perhaps matches TRBD1 (5 bases). The V gene's germline CDR1 is LGHDT and CDR2 YNNKEL (reference sequence). Between the trimmed V and J ends, which lost 1 base and 6 bases, there was a span of 18 bases. The CDR3 sequence is 16 residues long. The CDR3 here is CASSQGDPGLLAEAFF. Here the CDR3 DNA reads TGTGCCAGCAGCCAAGGAGATCCGGGACTGCTCGCTGAAGCTTTCTTT.